The T cell receptor beta chain described here comes from a study of T cell responses to AZD1222 COVID-19 vaccine. The method was immunoSEQ multiplex PCR; TCRdb's version includes in-frame clones alone and lacks a portion of them. The repertoire includes 96,000 or so clones, 70% to 90% of them detected once, and approximately 1.5% sits in the top ten. The study, taken as a whole, reports: Among vaccine-associated CD4 TCRs, coverage spanned spike, with dominance at 160-218 and 743-854.

In regard to this clone: Its cognate antigen is unknown.

The sequence was obtained from an adult in good health. Sequenced here: peripheral blood, sampled on day 0 of AZD1222 vaccination.

The CDR3 sequence: CASSRSGLAKNIQYF. CDR3 nucleotide sequence: TGTGCCAGCAGCAGAAGCGGACTAGCCAAAAACATTCAGTACTTC. The chain combines TRBV3-1 (or the pseudogene TRBV3-2) with TRBJ2-4, with D possibly matching TRBD2 (5 bases). Trimming removed 5 bases at V and 0 bases at J, with 11 bases between. Germline V lookup: CDR1 LGHDT, CDR2 YNNKEL (reference sequence). The CDR3 covers 15 residues.